These T cell receptor beta chains were read from a single sample in a study of cytomegalovirus exposure and HLA in healthy donors. Measured with immunoSEQ multiplex PCR; TCRdb has only the in-frame clones, and not every one. This sample has around 150,000 clones, with about 76% found just once. Specimen: PBMCs. The receptors here all came from a human donor in good health. Each CDR3 is given with its conserved first and last residue. Each record gives: D gene, V gene, J gene, clone size, CDR3 protein. A D gene is named only where the DNA matches it firmly. Clone size is not always given. Where it is, it says once, few, many or a class for expanded clones.

>TRBD1|TRBV5-1|TRBJ1-1|-
CASSPGTGYKAFF
>TRBD1|TRBV10-3|TRBJ2-1|-
CAISHTPQGTASGVNNEQFF
>-|TRBV27|TRBJ2-1|-
CASSLWPGEQFF
>-|TRBV6-5|TRBJ1-5|few
CASSAIVAGNQPQHF
>TRBD1|TRBV12-5|TRBJ1-4|-
CASGLGQGVATNEKLFF
>-|TRBV28|TRBJ2-2|-
CASSYLIAGWNTGELFF
>TRBD1|TRBV7-9|TRBJ1-4|-
CASSFFGTVNEKLFF
>-|TRBV19|TRBJ1-5|-
CASSIFTGRGANQPQHF
>TRBD2|TRBV7-8|TRBJ2-1|once
CASSLKAGELGSGQFF
>-|TRBV10-3|TRBJ2-7|few
CAISATYEQYF
>-|TRBV5-8|TRBJ2-3|-
CASSLGEVAVLGTDTQYF
>TRBD1|TRBV19|TRBJ1-4|-
CASSLSDRGAEKLFF
>-|TRBV28|TRBJ2-1|-
CASSLLDSNNEQFF
>-|TRBV7-2|TRBJ1-1|-
CASSFPTGDTEAFF
>TRBD2|TRBV4-1|TRBJ2-5|-
CASSLYGLAEETQYF
>TRBD1|TRBV6-1|TRBJ1-4|-
CASTWDSSYEKLFF
>TRBD2|TRBV27|TRBJ2-1|-
CASSPLTSGGADEQFF
>TRBD2|TRBV5-6|TRBJ2-1|-
CASSQSGDNEQFF
>-|TRBV7-9|TRBJ1-2|-
CASSQTGTIIDGYTF
>-|TRBV9|TRBJ2-3|-
CASSATVSPDTQYF
>TRBD1|TRBV30|TRBJ2-1|-
CAWSETGNNEQFF
>TRBD2|TRBV6-5|TRBJ2-1|-
CASSYSTSGGDEQFF
>TRBD1|TRBV6-6|TRBJ1-2|-
CASSLTQQGGYGYTF
>TRBD2|TRBV19|TRBJ2-7|-
CASRASGTYEQYF
>-|TRBV5-4|TRBJ2-1|-
CASSLNPTDEQFF
>-|TRBV15|TRBJ2-5|-
CATSRVSQGRETQYF
>TRBD2|TRBV10-3|TRBJ2-3|-
CAISDPLAGDGSDTQYF